This TCR beta chain was sequenced for a study of T cell responses to AZD1222 COVID-19 vaccine. For the study at large: Analyses pooled second doses at about 4 or about 12 weeks.

The data were produced by immunoSEQ multiplex PCR, yet TCRdb's version contains in-frame clones alone and is incomplete. The sample lists about 140,000 clones, roughly 92% occurring once. Study-level findings and limits: Clonal diversity was possibly underestimated; the donors were predominantly white British and more often female. Nearly half of the spike-specific TCRs reportedly recognize variant regions that carry no mutations.

This CDR3 contains 16 residues. Germline values: CDR1 LNHDA, CDR2 SQIVND (reference sequence). After removal of 6 bases from V and 7 bases from J, the junction contained 14 bases not matched to a gene. Worth noting for this clone: Its antigen remains unknown.

This receptor was identified in an adult in good health. The sequencing here drew on peripheral blood, taken on day 0 of AZD1222 vaccination. The rearrangement uses TRBV19 and TRBJ1-5; TRBD1 aligns across 8 bases. CDR3 amino acids: CASSTTGVASDQPQHF. The CDR3 coding sequence is TGTGCCAGTAGCACGACAGGGGTAGCTTCTGACCAGCCCCAGCATTTT.